What follows is one TCR beta chain and its context. The data originate from a study of T cells after yellow fever vaccination. One entry per CDR3 protein results from TCRdb running MiXCR on the 5' RACE reads. The table includes some 390,000 distinct CDR3 sequences, over 15% detected once. The CDR3 is 18 residues long. The J segment lost 2 bases and the V segment lost 3 bases, leaving 15 bases of the junction unmatched. CDR1 is MNHEY, CDR2 SMNVEV, per germline (reference sequence). This receptor was identified in a man aged 18 to 29 who received the YFV17D yellow fever vaccine. J is TRBJ2-7 and V is TRBV27; 8 positions agree with TRBD2. Here the sequenced sample was PBMCs, taken before the yellow fever booster vaccination. The DNA of the CDR3 is TGTGCCAGCAGTTTTGTTTGGGATAGCGGGGCGGAAACCTACGAGCAGTACTTC. It yields the protein CASSFVWDSGAETYEQYF.